Listed below are T cell receptor beta chains from one sample, sequenced in a study of T cells expressing NK-cell markers. TCRdb reprocessed the 5' RACE reads, keeping one entry per CDR3 protein, no DNA. The sample table includes over 150,000 distinct CDR3 sequences. Sequences were obtained from blood T cells: a sorted CD56 or NKG2C T cell subset, CD4+ or CD8+ T cells, or bulk PBMC T cells (not recorded which). These receptors were collected from a woman aged 45 to 65 in good health. Both conserved end residues are part of each CDR3.

v_call	j_call	cdr3_aa
TRBV28	TRBJ1-1	CASGLWNTEAFF
TRBV7-9	TRBJ2-1	CASSPKGRNEQFF
TRBV20-1	TRBJ2-3	CSARLPLTSTDTQYF
TRBV27	TRBJ2-5	CASSPGGGSQETQYF
TRBV29-1	TRBJ2-3	CSGLGLAGGDTQYF
TRBV24-1	TRBJ2-7	CATSDHSANEQYF
TRBV5-6	TRBJ2-2	CASSPATGELFF
TRBV29-1	TRBJ2-1	CSVDRRNEQFF
TRBV29-1	TRBJ2-3	CSVEDWASGRLSTDTQYF
TRBV7-2	TRBJ2-7	CASSLATGTYEQYF
TRBV21-1	TRBJ2-3	CASSTRTSGVSTDTQYF
TRBV29-1	TRBJ2-7	CSALTGSNYEQYF
TRBV28	TRBJ1-1	CASSFFSKTEAFF
TRBV6-8	TRBJ2-1	CASSYSTVGSRVGSYNEQFF
TRBV7-9	TRBJ2-7	CASSLRAEVNEQYF
TRBV15	TRBJ2-1	CATSRRVWVEQFF
TRBV14	TRBJ2-1	CASSHQGSYNEQFF
TRBV2	TRBJ2-7	CASRLAGETYEQYF
TRBV4-1	TRBJ1-6	CASSQGLGASPLHF
TRBV12-3/TRBV12-4	TRBJ2-7	CASSTTLREQYF
TRBV4-1	TRBJ2-1	CASQGASNEQFF
TRBV12-3/TRBV12-4	TRBJ1-1	CASSHDRANTEAFF
TRBV3-1	TRBJ2-3	CASSQTGWTDTQYF
TRBV12-3/TRBV12-4	TRBJ2-5	CASTPSYQETQYF
TRBV29-1	TRBJ2-7	CSVSSGNLYEQYF
TRBV6-6	TRBJ1-1	CATDGGTEAFF
TRBV27	TRBJ1-2	CASASGQGYGYTF
TRBV27	TRBJ2-7	CASSPTPGTYEQYF
TRBV20-1	TRBJ2-1	CSARDLGYEQFF
TRBV6-5	TRBJ2-2	CASSFGTPLESNTGELFF
TRBV29-1	TRBJ2-1	CSVEDLLVQFF
TRBV24-1	TRBJ2-1	CATSDLVAGTDGGNEQFF
TRBV24-1	TRBJ2-3	CATSDKRDSTDTQYF
TRBV29-1	TRBJ1-2	CSVEDSSNYGYTF
TRBV11-2	TRBJ2-2	CASSSPEAPARGELFF
TRBV7-2	TRBJ1-2	CASSSLGTEIDGYTF
TRBV6-5	TRBJ2-1	CASSSRIGSRHNEQFF
TRBV24-1	TRBJ1-5	CATSLSATGRYQPQHF
TRBV20-1	TRBJ1-3	CSAVGIGGNTIYF
TRBV7-2	TRBJ1-1	CASSLPGHSQAFF
TRBV5-4	TRBJ1-4	CASTMGGKLFF
TRBV10-1	TRBJ2-3	CASRSGRASTDTQYF
TRBV28	TRBJ2-7	CASSFSERPSYEQYF
TRBV7-8	TRBJ1-5	CASSSPDYSNQPQHF
TRBV12-3/TRBV12-4	TRBJ1-2	CASSPSQGYGYTF
TRBV11-2	TRBJ2-3	CASGRLAGSTDTQYF